This is a list of T cell receptor beta chains from one sample in a study of cytomegalovirus exposure and HLA in healthy donors. This table comes from immunoSEQ multiplex PCR, and its TCRdb copy is limited to in-frame clones, with some not included. This table holds about 330,000 clones, around 87% found once. Sample: PBMCs. The source of these receptors is a woman aged 25 to 39 in good health and CMV-seropositive. Each CDR3 is given with its conserved first and last residue. D genes are given only for firm matches. Clone size is stated in some rows and not others, as once, few, many or a class when expanded.

d_call j_call clone_size v_call cdr3_aa cdr3_nt
. TRBJ1-2 . TRBV13 CASSLGSGGYDGYTF TGTGCCAGCAGCTTAGGTTCGGGGGGATATGATGGCTACACCTTC
TRBD1 TRBJ2-7 . TRBV5-1 CASADRGYEQYF TGCGCCAGCGCCGACAGGGGCTACGAGCAGTACTTC
. TRBJ1-4 . TRBV29-1 CSVEVGPNEKLFF TGCAGCGTTGAAGTGGGGCCCAATGAAAAACTGTTTTTT
. TRBJ2-5 . TRBV5-1 CASSLDDQETQYF TGCGCCAGCAGCCTGGACGACCAAGAGACCCAGTACTTC
. TRBJ2-3 . TRBV9 CASSPRAGDARDTQYF TGTGCCAGCAGCCCCCGAGCCGGGGACGCGAGGGATACGCAGTATTTT
TRBD1 TRBJ1-2 . TRBV30 CAWSVAMTGDDGYTF TGTGCCTGGAGTGTAGCAATGACAGGGGACGATGGCTACACCTTC
TRBD1 TRBJ2-7 . TRBV18 CASSPRTGSYEQYF TGTGCCAGCTCACCAAGGACAGGCTCCTACGAGCAGTACTTC
. TRBJ2-7 once TRBV6-5 CASSIIGGPYEQYF TGTGCCAGCAGTATCATCGGGGGACCCTACGAGCAGTACTTC
. TRBJ1-4 . TRBV6-5 CASSYSSPSGEKLFF TGTGCCAGCAGTTACTCAAGCCCCTCTGGCGAAAAACTGTTTTTT
. TRBJ1-5 few TRBV2 CASSERDQPQHF TGTGCCAGCAGTGAACGTGATCAGCCCCAGCATTTT